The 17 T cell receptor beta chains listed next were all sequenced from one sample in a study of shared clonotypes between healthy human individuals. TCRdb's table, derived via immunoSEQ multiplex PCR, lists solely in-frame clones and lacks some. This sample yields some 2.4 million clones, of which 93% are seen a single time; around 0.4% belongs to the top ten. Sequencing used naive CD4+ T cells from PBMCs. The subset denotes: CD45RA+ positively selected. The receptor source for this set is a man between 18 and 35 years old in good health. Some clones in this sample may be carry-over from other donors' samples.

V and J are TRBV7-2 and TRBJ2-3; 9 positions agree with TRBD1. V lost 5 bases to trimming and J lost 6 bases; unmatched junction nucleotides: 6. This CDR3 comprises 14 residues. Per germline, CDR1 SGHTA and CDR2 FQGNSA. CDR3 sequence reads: CASSLSGTGDTQYF. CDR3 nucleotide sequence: TGTGCCAGCAGCCTGAGCGGGACAGGGGATACGCAGTATTTT.

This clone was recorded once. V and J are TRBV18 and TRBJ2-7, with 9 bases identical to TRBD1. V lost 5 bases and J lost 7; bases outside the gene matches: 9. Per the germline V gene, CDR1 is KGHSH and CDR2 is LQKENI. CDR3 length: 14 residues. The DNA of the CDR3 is TGTGCCAGCTCAACAGGACAGGGGTTCGGGGAGCAGTACTTC. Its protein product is CASSTGQGFGEQYF. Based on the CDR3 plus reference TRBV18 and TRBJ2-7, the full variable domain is NAGVMQNPRHLVRRRGQEARLRCSPMKGHSHVYWYRQLPEEGLKFMVYLQKENIIDESGMPKERFSAEFPKEGPSILRIQQVVRGDSAAYFCASSTGQGFGEQYFGPGTRLTVT.

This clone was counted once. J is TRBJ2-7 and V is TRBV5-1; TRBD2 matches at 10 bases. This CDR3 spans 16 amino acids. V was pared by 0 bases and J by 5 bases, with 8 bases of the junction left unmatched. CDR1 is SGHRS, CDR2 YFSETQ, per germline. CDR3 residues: CASSLAAGGPSHEQYF. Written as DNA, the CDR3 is TGCGCCAGCAGCTTGGCAGCGGGAGGGCCTTCCCACGAGCAGTACTTC.

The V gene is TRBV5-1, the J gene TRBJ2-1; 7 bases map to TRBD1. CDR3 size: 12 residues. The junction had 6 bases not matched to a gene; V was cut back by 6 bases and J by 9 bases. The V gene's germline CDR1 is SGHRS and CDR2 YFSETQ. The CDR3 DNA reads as TGCGCCAGCAATAAGGGGGCGGGTGAGCAGTTCTTC. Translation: CASNKGAGEQFF.

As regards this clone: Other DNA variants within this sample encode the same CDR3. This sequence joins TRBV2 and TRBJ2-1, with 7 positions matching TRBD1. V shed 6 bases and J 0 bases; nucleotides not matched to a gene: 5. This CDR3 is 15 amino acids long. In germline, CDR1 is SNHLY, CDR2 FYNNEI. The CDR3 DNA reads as TGTGCCAGCAGCCTACAGGGGTCCTCCTACAATGAGCAGTTCTTC. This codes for CASSLQGSSYNEQFF. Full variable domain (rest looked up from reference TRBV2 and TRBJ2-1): EPEVTQTPSHQVTQMGQEVILRCVPISNHLYFYWYRQILGQKVEFLVSFYNNEISEKSEIFDDQFSVERPDGSNFTLKIRSTKLEDSAMYFCASSLQGSSYNEQFFGPGTRLTVL.

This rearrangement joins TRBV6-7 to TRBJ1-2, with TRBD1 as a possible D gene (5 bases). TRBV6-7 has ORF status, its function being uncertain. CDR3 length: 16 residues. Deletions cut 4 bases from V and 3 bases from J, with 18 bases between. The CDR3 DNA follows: TGTGCCAGCAGTTTTACTCCGCCAGGGAGGGACTATGGCTACACCTTC. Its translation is CASSFTPPGRDYGYTF.

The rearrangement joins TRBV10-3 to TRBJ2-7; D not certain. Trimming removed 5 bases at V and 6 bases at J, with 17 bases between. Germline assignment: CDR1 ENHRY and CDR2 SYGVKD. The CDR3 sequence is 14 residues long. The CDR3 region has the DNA TGTGCCATCAGTACGCGACTGGCCCAGAGCGAGCAGTACTTC. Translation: CAISTRLAQSEQYF.

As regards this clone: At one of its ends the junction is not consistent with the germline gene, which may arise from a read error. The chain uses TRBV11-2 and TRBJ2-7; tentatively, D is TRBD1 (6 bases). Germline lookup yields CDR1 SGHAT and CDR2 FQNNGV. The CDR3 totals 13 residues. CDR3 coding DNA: TGTGCCAGCAGCATAGACAGGCTCAGGGAGCAGTACTTC. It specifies CASSIDRLREQYF.

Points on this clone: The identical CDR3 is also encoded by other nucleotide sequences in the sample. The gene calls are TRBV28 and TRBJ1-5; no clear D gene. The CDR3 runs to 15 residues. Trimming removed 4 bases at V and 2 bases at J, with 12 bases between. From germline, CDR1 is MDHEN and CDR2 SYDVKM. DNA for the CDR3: TGTGCCAGCAGTTCAGGAGGTTTCGGCAATCAGCCCCAGCATTTT. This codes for CASSSGGFGNQPQHF.

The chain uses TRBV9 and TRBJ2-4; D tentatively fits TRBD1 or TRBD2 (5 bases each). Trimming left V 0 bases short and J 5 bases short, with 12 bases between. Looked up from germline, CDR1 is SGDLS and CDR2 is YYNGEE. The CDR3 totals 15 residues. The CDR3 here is CASSVVPGRENIQYF. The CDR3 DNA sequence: TGTGCCAGCAGCGTAGTGCCGGGGCGCGAAAACATTCAGTACTTC. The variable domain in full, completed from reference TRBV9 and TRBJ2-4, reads DSGVTQTPKHLITATGQRVTLRCSPRSGDLSVYWYQQSLDQGLQFLIQYYNGEERAKGNILERFSAQQFPDLHSELNLSSLELGDSALYFCASSVVPGRENIQYFGAGTRLSVL.

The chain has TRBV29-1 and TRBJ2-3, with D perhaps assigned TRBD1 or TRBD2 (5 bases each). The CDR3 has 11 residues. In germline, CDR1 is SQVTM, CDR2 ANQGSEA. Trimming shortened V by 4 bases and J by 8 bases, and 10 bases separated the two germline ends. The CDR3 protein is CSVASGTTQYF. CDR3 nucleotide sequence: TGCAGCGTTGCCTCCGGGACTACGCAGTATTTT.

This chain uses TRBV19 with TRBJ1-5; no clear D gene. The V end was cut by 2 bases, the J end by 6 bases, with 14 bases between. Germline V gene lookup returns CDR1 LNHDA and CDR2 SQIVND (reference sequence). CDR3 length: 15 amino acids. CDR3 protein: CASSIRQSIAQPQHF. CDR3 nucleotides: TGTGCCAGTAGTATACGGCAGAGTATCGCTCAGCCCCAGCATTTT.

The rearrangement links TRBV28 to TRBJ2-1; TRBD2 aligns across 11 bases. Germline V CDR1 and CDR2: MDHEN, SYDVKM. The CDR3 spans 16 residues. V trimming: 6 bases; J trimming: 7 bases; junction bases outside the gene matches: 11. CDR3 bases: TGTGCCAGCAGCCCAGGGGGACTAGCGGAGGGAAATGAGCAGTTCTTC. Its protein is CASSPGGLAEGNEQFF.

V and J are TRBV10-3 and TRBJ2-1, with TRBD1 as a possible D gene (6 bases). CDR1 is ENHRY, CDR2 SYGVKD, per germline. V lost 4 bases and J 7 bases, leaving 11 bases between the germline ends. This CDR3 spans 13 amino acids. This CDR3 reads CAISGDIRNEQFF. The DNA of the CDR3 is TGTGCCATCAGTGGGGACATACGGAATGAGCAGTTCTTC.

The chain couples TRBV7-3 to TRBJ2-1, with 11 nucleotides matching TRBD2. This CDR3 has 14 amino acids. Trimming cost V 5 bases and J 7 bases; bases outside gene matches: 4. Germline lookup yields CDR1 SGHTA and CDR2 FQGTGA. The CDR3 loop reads CASSIGTSGNEQFF. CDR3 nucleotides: TGTGCCAGCAGCATCGGGACTAGCGGTAATGAGCAGTTCTTC.

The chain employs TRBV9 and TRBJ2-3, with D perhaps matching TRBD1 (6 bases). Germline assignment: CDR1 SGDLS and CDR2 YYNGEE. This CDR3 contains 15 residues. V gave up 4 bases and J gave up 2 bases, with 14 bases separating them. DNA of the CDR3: TGTGCCAGCAGCTCTAGGACAGAAGACACAGATACGCAGTATTTT. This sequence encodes CASSSRTEDTDTQYF.

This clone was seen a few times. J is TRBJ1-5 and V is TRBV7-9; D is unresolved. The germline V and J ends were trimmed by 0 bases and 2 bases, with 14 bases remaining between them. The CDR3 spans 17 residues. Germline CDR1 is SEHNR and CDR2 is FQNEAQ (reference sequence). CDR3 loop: CASSLADGSVGNQPQHF. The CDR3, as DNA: TGTGCCAGCAGCTTAGCGGATGGCAGCGTCGGCAATCAGCCCCAGCATTTT.